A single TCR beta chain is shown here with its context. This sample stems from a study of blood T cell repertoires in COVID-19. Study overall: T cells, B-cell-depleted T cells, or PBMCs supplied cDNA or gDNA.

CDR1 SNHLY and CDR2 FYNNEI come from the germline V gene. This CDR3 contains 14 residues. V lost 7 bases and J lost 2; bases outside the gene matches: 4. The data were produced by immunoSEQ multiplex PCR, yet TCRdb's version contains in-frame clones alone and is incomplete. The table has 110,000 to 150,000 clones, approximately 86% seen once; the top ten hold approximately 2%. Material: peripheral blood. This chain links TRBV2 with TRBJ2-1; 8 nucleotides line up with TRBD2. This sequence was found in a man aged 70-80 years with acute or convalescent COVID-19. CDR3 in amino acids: CASIVGGAYNEQFF. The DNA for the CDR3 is TGTGCCAGCATCGTCGGGGGGGCCTACAATGAGCAGTTCTTC.